This TCR beta chain was sequenced for a study of CD4+ T cells in melanoma. Study observations and caveats: In melanoma, neoantigen-specific CD4+ T cells reportedly differed in differentiation state. A reported correlation linked neoantigen-specific CD4+ T cells to CD8+, macrophage and B cell function.

Generated by immunoSEQ multiplex PCR, the TCRdb table keeps only in-frame clones and is missing some. The table lists fewer than 20,000 clones, 80% to 90% of them singletons. Remarks on this clone: Antigen specificity is unknown.

Germline V gives CDR1 MNHNS, CDR2 SASEGT. CDR3 length: 14 residues. The V end lost 6 bases, the J end lost 1 base, and 13 bases lay between the germline ends. The chain has TRBV6-1 and TRBJ2-7; maybe TRBD1 (5 bases). The source is a human donor with melanoma. The specimen sequenced was cells from a culture (not recorded whether cultured in vitro). The CDR3 loop reads CASRRVGESYEQYF. The CDR3 DNA reads TGTGCCAGCAGAAGGGTAGGGGAATCCTACGAGCAGTACTTC.